This TCR beta chain was retrieved from a study of blood T cell repertoires in COVID-19. As for the study in general: PBMCs, B-cell-depleted T cells, or T cells provided the cDNA or gDNA that made up the material.

Sequencing was performed with immunoSEQ multiplex PCR; in TCRdb, only in-frame clones are kept and a portion is missing. The data contain fewer than 110,000 clones, roughly nine tenths of them singletons. The CDR3 consists of 13 residues. CDR1 and CDR2 (germline): SGHKS, YYEKEE (reference sequence). Trimming cost V 5 bases and J 7 bases; bases outside gene matches: 5. What was sequenced was peripheral blood. This clonotype was sampled from a woman of 80 years or more in a cohort sampled during active COVID-19. The chain is built from TRBV5-5 and TRBJ2-7; 11 bases agree with TRBD2. CDR3 nucleotide sequence: TGTGCCAGCAGACTAGCGGGGGCTTCTGAGCAGTACTTC. Its translation: CASRLAGASEQYF.